This T cell receptor beta chain was recorded in a study of vaccination and CD4 T cells after COVID-19. This sample's treatment: approximately 11-day PBMC culture with coronavirus spike peptide pools or control peptides (ViraFEST assay). Cultured CD4+ T cell DNA underwent sequencing with the Oncomine TCR Beta short-read assay. TCRdb recomputed calls from the PCR reads with MiXCR, one row per CDR3 protein. This table has tens of thousands of distinct CDR3 sequences, around two fifths appearing once. As to this clonotype: Its antigen is undetermined.

Specimen: CD4+ T cells from blood, cultured in vitro. The receptor was isolated from a human donor who had recovered from COVID-19.

Here the CDR3 DNA reads TGTGCCACCAGTGAACCTTACCGGGACAGGGGAGGAGACACGCAGTATTTT. It specifies CATSEPYRDRGGDTQYF. V and J are TRBV24-1 and TRBJ2-3; 10 bases align to TRBD1. Trimming cost V 4 bases and J 9 bases; bases outside gene matches: 15. The germline V gene encodes CDR1 KGHDR and CDR2 SFDVKD. CDR3 length: 17 amino acids.